This TCR beta chain was found in a study of CD8+CD57+ T cells in acquired aplastic anemia (dated by TCRdb to the late 2010s). Some background on the complete study: On average, sorted CD4+ and CD8+ cells yielded around 3.4 ug of extracted DNA, with a range of roughly 0.17 to 27.4 ug. CD8+CD57+ expansion was defined as a frequency above the mean frequency observed in healthy subjects.

The investigation overall reported the following: No significant difference in CD8+ Simpson's diversity was found between patients and healthy controls (P=0.060). Some 27 CD8+ CDR3 sequences were found in both patients and controls but appeared to be highly expressed in patients and within the immunodominant clones of the patients.

Expansion of CD8+CD57+ cells had been shown by flow cytometry in the patients chosen for sequencing. Severe acquired aplastic anemia was diagnosed in all patients according to International Study of Aplastic Anemia and Agranulocytosis and Camitta criteria. No patient had received any therapy when blood was sampled. The study deep-sequenced TCR repertoires of sorted CD4+ and CD8+ blood T cells from severe aplastic anemia patients and healthy subjects. Patients were enrolled in the USA under clinicaltrials.gov protocols 00001620, 01623167, 00001397, 00071045, 00081523 and 00961064. Ficoll-Paque density gradient centrifugation was used to isolate peripheral blood mononuclear cells. Before DNA was extracted, CD4+ and CD8+ T cells were sorted using either FACS or magnetic beads. Genomic DNA was used as template for profiling of TCR beta VDJ combinations and CDR3 sequences. TCR repertoire sequencing was run on an Illumina HiSeq 2000. The original pipeline was this. Repertoires were assessed using TRBV/TRBJ rearrangement plots, CDR3 size and DJ length profiles, and Simpson's diversity index. Whichever DNA sequence was most abundant in the deep sequencing data was defined as the immunodominant clone. CDR3 amino acid sequences were checked for sharing between subjects and were compared against published repertoires and the VDJdb database. TCRdb applied fastp at Q25 and MiXCR to the public reads, then kept only in-frame beta chains. Identical CDR3 protein sequences are pooled into one entry, listed with their most common genes and DNA. The V and J calls follow TCRdb's processing rather than the paper's. Across this sample there are around 210,000 distinct CDR3 sequences, with 65% seen only once. The ten biggest clones cover 58% of the sample.

The germline V gene specifies SGDLS as CDR1 and YYNGEE as CDR2. Deletion took 2 bases off V and 4 bases off J, with a span of 7 bases between the germline ends. From its cysteine to its phenylalanine, the CDR3 spans 13 amino acids. Just the 39-base CDR3 DNA is kept, in frame starting at base 1. Regarding this clonotype: It lacks a known antigen. No much larger clone exists at a distance of one base, and base qualities are not known.

The V gene is TRBV9 and the J gene is TRBJ1-5; the D gene identity is not certain. The material sequenced was sorted CD4+, CD8+, or CD8+CD57+ T cells (not recorded which) from PBMCs. This receptor was obtained from a human donor with aplastic anemia. The DNA sequence is as follows: TGTGCCAGCAGCGTGGGGTTAAATCAGCCCCAGCATTTT. This gives the protein CASSVGLNQPQHF.